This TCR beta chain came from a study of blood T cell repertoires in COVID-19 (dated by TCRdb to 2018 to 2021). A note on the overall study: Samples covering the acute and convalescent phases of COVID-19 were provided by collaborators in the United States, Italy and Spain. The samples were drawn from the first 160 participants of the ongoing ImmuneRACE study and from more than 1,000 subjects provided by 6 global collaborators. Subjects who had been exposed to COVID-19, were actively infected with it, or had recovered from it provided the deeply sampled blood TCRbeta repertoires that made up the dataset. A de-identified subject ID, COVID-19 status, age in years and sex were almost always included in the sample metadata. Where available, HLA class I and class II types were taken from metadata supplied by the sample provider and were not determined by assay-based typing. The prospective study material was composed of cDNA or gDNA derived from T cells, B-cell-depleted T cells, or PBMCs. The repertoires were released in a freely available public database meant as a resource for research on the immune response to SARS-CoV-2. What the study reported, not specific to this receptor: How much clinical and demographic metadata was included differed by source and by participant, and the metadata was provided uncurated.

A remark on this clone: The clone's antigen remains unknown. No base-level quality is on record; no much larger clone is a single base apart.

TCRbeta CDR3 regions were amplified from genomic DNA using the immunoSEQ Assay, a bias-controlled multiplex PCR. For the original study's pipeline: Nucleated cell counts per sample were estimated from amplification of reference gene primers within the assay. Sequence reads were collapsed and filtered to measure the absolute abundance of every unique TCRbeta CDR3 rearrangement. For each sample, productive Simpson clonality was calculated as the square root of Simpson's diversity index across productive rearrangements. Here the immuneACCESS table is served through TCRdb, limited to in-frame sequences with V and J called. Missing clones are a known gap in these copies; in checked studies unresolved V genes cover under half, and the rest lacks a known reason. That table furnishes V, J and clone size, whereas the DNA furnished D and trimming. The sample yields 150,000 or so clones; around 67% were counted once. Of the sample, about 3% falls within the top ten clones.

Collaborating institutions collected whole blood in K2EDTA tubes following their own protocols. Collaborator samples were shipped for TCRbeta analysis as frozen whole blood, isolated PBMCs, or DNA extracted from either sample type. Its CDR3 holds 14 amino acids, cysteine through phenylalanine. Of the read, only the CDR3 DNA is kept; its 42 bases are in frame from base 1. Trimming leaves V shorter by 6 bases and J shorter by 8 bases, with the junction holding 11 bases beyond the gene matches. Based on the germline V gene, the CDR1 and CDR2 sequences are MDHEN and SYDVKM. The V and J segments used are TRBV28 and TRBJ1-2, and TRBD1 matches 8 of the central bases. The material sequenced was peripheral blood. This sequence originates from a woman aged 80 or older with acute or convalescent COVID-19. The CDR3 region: CASRKLDREDGYTF. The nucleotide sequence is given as TGTGCCAGCAGAAAATTGGACAGGGAGGACGGCTACACCTTC.